These 5 T cell receptor beta chains came from one sample sequenced in a study of blood T cell repertoires in COVID-19. Sequencing was performed with immunoSEQ multiplex PCR; in TCRdb, only in-frame clones are kept and a portion is missing. This sample has approximately 120,000 clones, with less than 90% found just once. The sequenced sample was PBMCs or T cells enriched from blood (not recorded which). These receptor sequences come from a man younger than 45 who had recovered from COVID-19.

The rearrangement joins TRBV19 to TRBJ1-2, with TRBD1 identical over 10 bases. The junction had 11 bases not matched to a gene; V was cut back by 6 bases and J by 4 bases. This CDR3 region has 16 residues. Germline CDR1 reads LNHDA; CDR2 reads SQIVND (reference sequence). CDR3 sequence: CASSPKRDRGSYGYTF. The CDR3 coding sequence is TGTGCCAGTAGCCCGAAACGGGACAGGGGCAGCTATGGCTACACCTTC.

The chain is built from TRBV19 and TRBJ1-2, with unresolved D. There are 16 residues in the CDR3. Between the trimmed V and J ends, which lost 1 base and 0 bases, there was a span of 12 bases. Germline CDR1 LNHDA, CDR2 SQIVND (reference sequence). Here the CDR3 reads CASSIGSGVPNYGYTF. CDR3 sequence (DNA): TGTGCCAGTAGTATAGGCTCTGGAGTGCCTAACTATGGCTACACCTTC.

This chain connects TRBV3-1 (or the pseudogene TRBV3-2) to TRBJ1-1; 7 nucleotides match TRBD1. There are 18 residues in the CDR3. CDR1 LGHDT and CDR2 YNNKEL come from the germline V gene (reference sequence). The V gene end was trimmed by 3 bases and the J gene end by 1 base; junction bases not matched to a gene: 14. The CDR3 nucleotides read TGTGCCAGCAGCCAGGAACCGGGACAGACACCACCGAACACTGAAGCTTTCTTT. As protein: CASSQEPGQTPPNTEAFF.

This clone was counted at least ten times. The chain has TRBV2 and TRBJ1-2, with a weak D call TRBD1 (5 bases). CDR3 length equals 16 residues. V was clipped by 4 bases and J by 2 bases, with 17 bases between them. CDR1 is SNHLY, CDR2 FYNNEI, per germline. The CDR3 nucleotides are TGTGCCAGCAGTGTAGGGTGGGCAGGGCCGAACTATGGCTACACCTTC. Residues: CASSVGWAGPNYGYTF.

The chain links TRBV6-1 to TRBJ2-7; weak D call: TRBD2 (6 bases). The CDR3 consists of 14 residues. CDR1 and CDR2 from the germline V gene are MNHNS and SASEGT. V was cut by 3 bases and J by 4 bases, with 13 bases left in between. CDR3 loop: CASSETRRFYEQYF. The CDR3 DNA reads TGTGCCAGCAGTGAGACTAGACGTTTTTACGAGCAGTACTTC.